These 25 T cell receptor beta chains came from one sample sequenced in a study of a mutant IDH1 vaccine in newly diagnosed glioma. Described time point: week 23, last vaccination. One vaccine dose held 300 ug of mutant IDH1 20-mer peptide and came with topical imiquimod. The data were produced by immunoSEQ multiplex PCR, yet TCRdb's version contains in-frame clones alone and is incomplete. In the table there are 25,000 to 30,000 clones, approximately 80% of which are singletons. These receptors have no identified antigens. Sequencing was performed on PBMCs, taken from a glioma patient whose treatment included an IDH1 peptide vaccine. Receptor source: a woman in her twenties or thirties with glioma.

The CDR3 is CATQDIELSTDTQYF. The CDR3 nucleotides read TGTGCCACCCAGGATATCGAGTTAAGCACAGATACGCAGTATTTT. The chain carries TRBV10-3 and TRBJ2-3, with no clear D. The CDR3 totals 15 residues. Germline CDR1 and CDR2: ENHRY and SYGVKD. Trimming shortened V by 10 bases and J by 0 bases, and 17 bases separated the two germline ends.

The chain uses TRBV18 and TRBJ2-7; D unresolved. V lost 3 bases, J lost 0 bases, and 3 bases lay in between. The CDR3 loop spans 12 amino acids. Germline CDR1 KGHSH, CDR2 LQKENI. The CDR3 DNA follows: TGTGCCAGCTCACCGGCCTCCTACGAGCAGTACTTC. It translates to CASSPASYEQYF.

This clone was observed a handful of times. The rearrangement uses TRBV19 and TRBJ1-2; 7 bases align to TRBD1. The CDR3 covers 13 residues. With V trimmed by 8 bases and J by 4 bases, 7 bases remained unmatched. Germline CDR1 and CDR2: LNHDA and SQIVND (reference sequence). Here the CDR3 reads CASYRDSVYGYTF. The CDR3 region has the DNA TGTGCCAGTTACCGGGACAGTGTCTATGGCTACACCTTC. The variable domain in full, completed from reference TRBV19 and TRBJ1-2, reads DGGITQSPKYLFRKEGQNVTLSCEQNLNHDAMYWYRQDPGQGLRLIYYSQIVNDFQKGDIAEGYSVSREKKESFPLTVTSAQKNPTAFYLCASYRDSVYGYTFGSGTRLTVV.

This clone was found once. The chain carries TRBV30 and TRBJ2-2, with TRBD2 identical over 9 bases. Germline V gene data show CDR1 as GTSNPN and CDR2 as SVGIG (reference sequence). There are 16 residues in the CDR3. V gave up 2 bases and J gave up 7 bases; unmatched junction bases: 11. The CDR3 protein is CAWSPRGGKTGGELFF. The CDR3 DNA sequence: TGTGCCTGGAGTCCGCGGGGGGGCAAAACGGGCGGGGAGCTGTTTTTT.

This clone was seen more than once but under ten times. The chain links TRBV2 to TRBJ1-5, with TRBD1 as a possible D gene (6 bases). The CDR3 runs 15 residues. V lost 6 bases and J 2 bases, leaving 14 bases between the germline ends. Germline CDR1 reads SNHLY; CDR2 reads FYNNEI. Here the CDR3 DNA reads TGTGCCAGCAGCATACAGGGACTTGGCAATCAGCCCCAGCATTTT. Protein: CASSIQGLGNQPQHF.

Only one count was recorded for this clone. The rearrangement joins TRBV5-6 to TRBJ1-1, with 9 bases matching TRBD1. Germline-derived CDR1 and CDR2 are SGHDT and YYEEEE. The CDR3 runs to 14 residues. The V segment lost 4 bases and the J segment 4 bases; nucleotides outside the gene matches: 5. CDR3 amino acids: CASSRHRGLTEAFF. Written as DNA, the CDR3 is TGTGCCAGCAGCAGGCACAGGGGGCTCACTGAAGCTTTCTTT.

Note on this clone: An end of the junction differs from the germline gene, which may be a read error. Here the CDR3 DNA reads TGTGCCGGGGGGCGGGAATTTCCGAGACTGTTGGACTTC. It yields the protein CAGGREFPRLLDF. V gene TRBV6-1 combines with J gene TRBJ2-4; D may correspond to TRBD1 or TRBD2 (6 bases each). The CDR3 consists of 13 residues. Germline V gene data show CDR1 as MNHNS and CDR2 as SASEGT.

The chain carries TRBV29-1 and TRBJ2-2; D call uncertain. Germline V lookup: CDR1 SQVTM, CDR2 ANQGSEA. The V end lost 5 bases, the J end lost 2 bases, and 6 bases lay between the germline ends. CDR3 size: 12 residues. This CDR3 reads CSVWGNTGELFF. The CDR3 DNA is TGCAGCGTTTGGGGAAACACCGGGGAGCTGTTTTTT.

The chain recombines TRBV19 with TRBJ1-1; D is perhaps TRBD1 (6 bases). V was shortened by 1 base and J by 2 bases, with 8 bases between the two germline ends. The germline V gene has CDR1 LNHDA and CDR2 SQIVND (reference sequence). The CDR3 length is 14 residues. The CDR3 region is CASSIVQGNTEAFF. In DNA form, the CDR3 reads TGTGCCAGTAGTATAGTACAGGGCAACACTGAAGCTTTCTTT.

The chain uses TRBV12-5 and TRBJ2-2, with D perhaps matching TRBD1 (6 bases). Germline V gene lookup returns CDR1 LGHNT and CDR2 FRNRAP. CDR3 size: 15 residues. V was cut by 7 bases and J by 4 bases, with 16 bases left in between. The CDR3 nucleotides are TGTGCTAGTGAATTAACAGGGAAGGGCACCGGGGAGCTGTTTTTT. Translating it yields CASELTGKGTGELFF.

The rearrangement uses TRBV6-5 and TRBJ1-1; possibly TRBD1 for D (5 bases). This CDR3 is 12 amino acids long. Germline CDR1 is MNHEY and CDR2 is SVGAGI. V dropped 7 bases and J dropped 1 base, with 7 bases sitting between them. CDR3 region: CASMGGNTEAFF. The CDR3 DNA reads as TGTGCCAGCATGGGGGGGAACACTGAAGCTTTCTTT.

CDR3 in amino acids: CASGTSGKQETQYF. DNA for the CDR3: TGTGCCAGTGGGACTAGCGGGAAACAAGAGACCCAGTACTTC. The rearrangement links TRBV7-6 to TRBJ2-5; 13 bases line up with TRBD2. The CDR3 consists of 14 residues. The trim removed 9 bases at V and 2 bases at J, leaving 3 bases unmatched. Germline CDR1 reads SGHVS; CDR2 reads FNYEAQ. Full variable domain (rest looked up from reference TRBV7-6 and TRBJ2-5): GAGVSQSPRYKVTKRGQDVALRCDPISGHVSLYWYRQALGQGPEFLTYFNYEAQQDKSGLPNDRFSAERPEGSISTLTIQRTEQRDSAMYRCASGTSGKQETQYFGPGTRLLVL.

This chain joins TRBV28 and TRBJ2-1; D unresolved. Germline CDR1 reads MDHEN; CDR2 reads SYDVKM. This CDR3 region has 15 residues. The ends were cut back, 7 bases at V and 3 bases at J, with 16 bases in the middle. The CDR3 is CASTPIIAFYNEQFF. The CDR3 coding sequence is TGTGCCAGCACCCCCATAATCGCCTTCTACAATGAGCAGTTCTTC.

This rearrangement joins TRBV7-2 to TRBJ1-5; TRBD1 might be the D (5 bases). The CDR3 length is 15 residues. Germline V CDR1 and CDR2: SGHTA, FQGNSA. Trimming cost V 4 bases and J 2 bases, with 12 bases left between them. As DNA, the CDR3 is TGTGCCAGCAGCTCGGGGGGGGGAGGCAATCAGCCCCAGCATTTT. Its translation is CASSSGGGGNQPQHF. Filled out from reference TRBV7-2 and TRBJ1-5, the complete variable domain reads GAGVSQSPSNKVTEKGKDVELRCDPISGHTALYWYRQSLGQGLEFLIYFQGNSAPDKSGLPSDRFSAERTGGSVSTLTIQRTQQEDSAVYLCASSSGGGGNQPQHFGDGTRLSIL.

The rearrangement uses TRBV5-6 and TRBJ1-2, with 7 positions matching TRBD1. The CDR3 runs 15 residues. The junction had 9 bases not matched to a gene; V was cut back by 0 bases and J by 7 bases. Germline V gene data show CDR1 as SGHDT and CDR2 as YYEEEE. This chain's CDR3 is CASSLDRGSGVGYTF. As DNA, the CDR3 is TGTGCCAGCAGCTTGGACAGGGGATCTGGGGTTGGCTACACCTTC.

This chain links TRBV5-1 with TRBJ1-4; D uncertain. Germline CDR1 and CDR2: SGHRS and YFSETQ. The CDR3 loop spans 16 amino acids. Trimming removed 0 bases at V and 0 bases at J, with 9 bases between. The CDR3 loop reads CASSLGRAATNEKLFF. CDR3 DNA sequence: TGCGCCAGCAGCTTGGGAAGGGCTGCAACTAATGAAAAACTGTTTTTT. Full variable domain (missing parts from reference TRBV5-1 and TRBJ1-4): KAGVTQTPRYLIKTRGQQVTLSCSPISGHRSVSWYQQTPGQGLQFLFEYFSETQRNKGNFPGRFSGRQFSNSRSEMNVSTLELGDSALYLCASSLGRAATNEKLFFGSGTQLSVL.

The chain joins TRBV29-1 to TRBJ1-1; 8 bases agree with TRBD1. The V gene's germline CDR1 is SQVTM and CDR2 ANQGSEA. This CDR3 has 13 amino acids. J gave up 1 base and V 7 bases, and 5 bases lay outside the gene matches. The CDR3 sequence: CSALGQGNTEAFF. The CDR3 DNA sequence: TGCAGCGCCCTTGGACAGGGGAACACTGAAGCTTTCTTT.

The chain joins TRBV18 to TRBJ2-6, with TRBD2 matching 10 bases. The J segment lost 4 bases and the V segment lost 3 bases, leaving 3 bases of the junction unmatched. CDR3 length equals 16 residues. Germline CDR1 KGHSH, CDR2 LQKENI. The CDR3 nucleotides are TGTGCCAGCTCACCGGGACTAGCGACCGGGGCCAACGTCCTGACTTTC. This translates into CASSPGLATGANVLTF.

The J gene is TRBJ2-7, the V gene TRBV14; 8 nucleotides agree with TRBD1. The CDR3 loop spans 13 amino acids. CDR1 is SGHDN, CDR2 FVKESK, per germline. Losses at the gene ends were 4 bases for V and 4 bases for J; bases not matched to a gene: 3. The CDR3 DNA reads TGTGCCAGCAGCCCGGACAGGGCTTACGAGCAGTACTTC. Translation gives CASSPDRAYEQYF.

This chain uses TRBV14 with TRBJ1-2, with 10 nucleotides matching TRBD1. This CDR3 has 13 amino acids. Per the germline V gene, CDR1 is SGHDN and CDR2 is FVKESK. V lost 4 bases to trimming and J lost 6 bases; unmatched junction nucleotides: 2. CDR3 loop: CASSLGTGDGYTF. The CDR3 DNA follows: TGTGCCAGCAGCCTTGGGACAGGGGATGGCTACACCTTC.

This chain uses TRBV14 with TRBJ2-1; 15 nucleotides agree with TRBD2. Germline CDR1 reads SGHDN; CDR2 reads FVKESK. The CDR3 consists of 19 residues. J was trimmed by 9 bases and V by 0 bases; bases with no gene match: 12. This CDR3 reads CASSQDRVGLAGGRSEQFF. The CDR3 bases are TGTGCCAGCAGCCAAGATCGGGTAGGACTAGCGGGGGGGCGGAGTGAGCAGTTCTTC.

The CDR3 region has the DNA TGTGCCTGGAGACCGACTAGCGGGGGAGGGGAGACCCAGTACTTC. As protein: CAWRPTSGGGETQYF. V is TRBV30 and J is TRBJ2-5; 12 bases are a match to TRBD2. The CDR3 has 15 residues. Germline loops: CDR1 GTSNPN, CDR2 SVGIG (reference sequence). The trim removed 3 bases at V and 5 bases at J, leaving 7 bases unmatched.

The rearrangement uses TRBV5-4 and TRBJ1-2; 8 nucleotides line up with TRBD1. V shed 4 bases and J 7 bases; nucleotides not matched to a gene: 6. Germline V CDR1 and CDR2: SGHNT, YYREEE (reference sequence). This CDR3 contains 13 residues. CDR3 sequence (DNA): TGTGCCAGCAGCCTACAGGGGGAGGGTGGCTACACCTTC. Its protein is CASSLQGEGGYTF.

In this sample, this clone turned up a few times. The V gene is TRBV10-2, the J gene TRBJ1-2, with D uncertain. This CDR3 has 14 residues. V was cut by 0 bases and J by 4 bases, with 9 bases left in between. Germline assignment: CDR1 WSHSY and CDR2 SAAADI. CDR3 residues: CASSESAEGYGYTF. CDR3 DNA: TGCGCCAGCAGTGAGTCTGCAGAGGGCTATGGCTACACCTTC.

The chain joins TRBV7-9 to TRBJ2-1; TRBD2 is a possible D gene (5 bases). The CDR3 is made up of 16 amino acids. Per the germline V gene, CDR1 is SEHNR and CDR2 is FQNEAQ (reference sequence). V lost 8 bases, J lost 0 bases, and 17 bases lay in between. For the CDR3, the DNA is TGTGCCAGCCACGAGGGTGGGATGAGCTCCTACAATGAGCAGTTCTTC. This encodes CASHEGGMSSYNEQFF.